This is a list of T cell receptor beta chains from one sample in a study of cytotoxic CD8 clonotypes in ibrutinib-treated CLL. Profiling relied on immunoSEQ multiplex PCR, and the TCRdb table lists in-frame clones only, not all of them. The sample lists some 200,000 clones, approximately 75% occurring once. Here the sequenced sample was PBMCs, taken after 12 months of ibrutinib treatment. These TCRs come from a human donor with chronic lymphocytic leukemia. Both conserved end residues are part of each CDR3. A D gene is named only where the DNA matches it firmly. Some rows mark clone size as missing; the rest say once, few, many or name a class of expanded clone.

clone size: once
J gene: TRBJ2-5
V gene: TRBV7-9
D gene: -
CDR3 DNA: TGTGCCAGCAGCACGGGCCCCGAGGGGACCCAGTACTTC
CDR3 protein: CASSTGPEGTQYF

clone size: -
J gene: TRBJ1-5
V gene: TRBV11-2
D gene: -
CDR3 DNA: TGTGCCAGCAGCGATGGAGACTATCAGCCCCAGCATTTT
CDR3 protein: CASSDGDYQPQHF

clone size: once
J gene: TRBJ1-1
V gene: TRBV7-9
D gene: -
CDR3 DNA: TGTGCCAGCAGCTTAGATATGAACACTGAAGCTTTCTTT
CDR3 protein: CASSLDMNTEAFF

clone size: -
J gene: TRBJ1-2
V gene: TRBV6-1
D gene: -
CDR3 DNA: TGTGCCAGCAGTGAGACACGGACAGCCGCTAACTATGGCTACACCTTC
CDR3 protein: CASSETRTAANYGYTF

clone size: -
J gene: TRBJ1-3
V gene: TRBV5-1
D gene: TRBD1
CDR3 DNA: TGCGCCAGCAGCACAGGGGCTCCGGGAAACACCATATATTTT
CDR3 protein: CASSTGAPGNTIYF

clone size: -
J gene: TRBJ2-3
V gene: TRBV6-5
D gene: -
CDR3 DNA: TGTGCCAGCACCCCCGGGGACGGGGGCCCTCGGGGGCAGTATTTT
CDR3 protein: CASTPGDGGPRGQYF

clone size: once
J gene: TRBJ2-2
V gene: TRBV10-3
D gene: TRBD2
CDR3 DNA: TGTGCCATCAGTGATTTAGCGGGGGGGAGCACCGGGGAGCTGTTTTTT
CDR3 protein: CAISDLAGGSTGELFF

clone size: -
J gene: TRBJ2-7
V gene: TRBV5-4
D gene: -
CDR3 DNA: TGTGCCAGCAGCTTGTATTCCGGGTCGACCTACGAGCAGTACTTC
CDR3 protein: CASSLYSGSTYEQYF

clone size: -
J gene: TRBJ1-2
V gene: TRBV5-1
D gene: TRBD1
CDR3 DNA: TGCGCCAGCAGCCTCGGGACAGGAGCTAACTATGGCTACACCTTC
CDR3 protein: CASSLGTGANYGYTF

clone size: -
J gene: TRBJ2-3
V gene: TRBV5-1
D gene: -
CDR3 DNA: TGCGCCAGCAGCTTGGTGCCTAGTAGTGATACGCAGTATTTT
CDR3 protein: CASSLVPSSDTQYF

clone size: -
J gene: TRBJ1-2
V gene: TRBV30
D gene: -
CDR3 DNA: TGTGCCTGGAGTATACAGGGACCTAACTATGGCTACACCTTC
CDR3 protein: CAWSIQGPNYGYTF

clone size: -
J gene: TRBJ2-2
V gene: TRBV5-1
D gene: -
CDR3 DNA: TGCGCCAGCAGCTTGGACAGCGCCGGGGAGCTGTTTTTT
CDR3 protein: CASSLDSAGELFF

clone size: -
J gene: TRBJ2-7
V gene: TRBV5-1
D gene: -
CDR3 DNA: TGCGCCAGCAGCTATCGGGACTCCTACGAGCAGTACTTC
CDR3 protein: CASSYRDSYEQYF

clone size: -
J gene: TRBJ2-1
V gene: TRBV4-1
D gene: TRBD2
CDR3 DNA: TGCGCCAGCAGCCTACCCCTTAGCGGGAGGGGGAATGAGCAGTTCTTC
CDR3 protein: CASSLPLSGRGNEQFF

clone size: -
J gene: TRBJ1-2
V gene: TRBV6-5
D gene: -
CDR3 DNA: TGTGCCAGCAGTTCAGGAGGAGCTCGGGCCTATGGCTACACCTTC
CDR3 protein: CASSSGGARAYGYTF

clone size: once
J gene: TRBJ2-1
V gene: TRBV7-6
D gene: -
CDR3 DNA: TGTGCCAGCAGCTTAGGAATGGGAGGGGGCGCGAGGAATGAGCAGTTCTTC
CDR3 protein: CASSLGMGGGARNEQFF

clone size: -
J gene: TRBJ1-1
V gene: TRBV2
D gene: TRBD1
CDR3 DNA: TGTGCCAGCAGGCCGGACAGGGGACTCACTGAAGCTTTCTTT
CDR3 protein: CASRPDRGLTEAFF

clone size: -
J gene: TRBJ1-4
V gene: TRBV18
D gene: -
CDR3 DNA: TGTGCCAGCTCACCAATGGGGGAGCGTGAAAAACTGTTTTTT
CDR3 protein: CASSPMGEREKLFF

clone size: few
J gene: TRBJ2-2
V gene: TRBV7-9
D gene: -
CDR3 DNA: TGTGCCAGCAGCTTACTACAGGGACTCCCCGGGGAGCTGTTTTTT
CDR3 protein: CASSLLQGLPGELFF

clone size: -
J gene: TRBJ2-7
V gene: TRBV7-2
D gene: TRBD1
CDR3 DNA: TGTGCCAGCAGACGGCGACAGGGGGCTCAATACGAGCAGTACTTC
CDR3 protein: CASRRRQGAQYEQYF

clone size: -
J gene: TRBJ2-5
V gene: TRBV28
D gene: -
CDR3 DNA: TGTGCCAGCAGTTTACCCGGACGGGGACAAGAGACCCAGTACTTC
CDR3 protein: CASSLPGRGQETQYF

clone size: -
J gene: TRBJ2-7
V gene: TRBV15
D gene: -
CDR3 DNA: TGTGCCACTAAACCCGCGACTACCTACGAGCAGTACTTC
CDR3 protein: CATKPATTYEQYF

clone size: once
J gene: TRBJ1-6
V gene: TRBV30
D gene: -
CDR3 DNA: TGTGCCTGGAACCCGGGACCGAGTTCACCCCTCCACTTT
CDR3 protein: CAWNPGPSSPLHF

clone size: few
J gene: TRBJ1-3
V gene: TRBV27
D gene: -
CDR3 DNA: TGTGCCAGCAGTTTCAGCTCTGGAAACACCATATATTTT
CDR3 protein: CASSFSSGNTIYF

clone size: few
J gene: TRBJ2-1
V gene: TRBV27
D gene: -
CDR3 DNA: TGTGCCAGCACCCCTAATGTGGGCCTCTACAATGAGCAGTTCTTC
CDR3 protein: CASTPNVGLYNEQFF

clone size: -
J gene: TRBJ1-2
V gene: TRBV25-1
D gene: -
CDR3 DNA: TGTGCCAGTTCAAAGTCGGGGGGCAGCGTCTATGGCTACACCTTC
CDR3 protein: CASSKSGGSVYGYTF

clone size: -
J gene: TRBJ2-7
V gene: TRBV9
D gene: -
CDR3 DNA: TGTGCCAGCAGCGTAGGGGGGGACTCCTACGAGCAGTACTTC
CDR3 protein: CASSVGGDSYEQYF

clone size: -
J gene: TRBJ1-4
V gene: TRBV6-6
D gene: -
CDR3 DNA: TGTGCCAGCAGTTACGGGGGACCTAATGAAAAACTGTTTTTT
CDR3 protein: CASSYGGPNEKLFF

clone size: once
J gene: TRBJ2-7
V gene: TRBV25-1
D gene: -
CDR3 DNA: TGTGCCAGCACTACGGGTGCCACCCGTCGGGTACAGTACTTC
CDR3 protein: CASTTGATRRVQYF

clone size: -
J gene: TRBJ2-4
V gene: TRBV4-1
D gene: TRBD1
CDR3 DNA: TGCGCCAGCAGCCAAGATGACAGGGATACAAACATTCAGTACTTC
CDR3 protein: CASSQDDRDTNIQYF

clone size: -
J gene: TRBJ1-3
V gene: TRBV27
D gene: -
CDR3 DNA: TGTGCCAGCAGTTTACCCGGAAACACCATATATTTT
CDR3 protein: CASSLPGNTIYF

clone size: -
J gene: TRBJ1-6
V gene: TRBV9
D gene: TRBD1
CDR3 DNA: TGTGCCAGCAGCACGGACAGGGGTTATAATTCACCCCTCCACTTT
CDR3 protein: CASSTDRGYNSPLHF

clone size: -
J gene: TRBJ1-1
V gene: TRBV7-8
D gene: -
CDR3 DNA: TGTGCCAGCAGCTTAGGCCGGGTCGAGGACACTGAAGCTTTCTTT
CDR3 protein: CASSLGRVEDTEAFF

clone size: -
J gene: TRBJ2-1
V gene: TRBV11-2
D gene: -
CDR3 DNA: TGTGCCAGCAGCTTAGGGGCAGGCTCCTACAATGAGCAGTTCTTC
CDR3 protein: CASSLGAGSYNEQFF

clone size: -
J gene: TRBJ2-2
V gene: TRBV7-9
D gene: TRBD1
CDR3 DNA: TGTGCCAGCAGAAAGACAGGGGGCACCGGGGAGCTGTTTTTT
CDR3 protein: CASRKTGGTGELFF

clone size: -
J gene: TRBJ1-1
V gene: TRBV7-9
D gene: -
CDR3 DNA: TGTGCCAGCAGCTCCTCTTGGGGTGCTGAAGCTTTCTTT
CDR3 protein: CASSSSWGAEAFF

clone size: -
J gene: TRBJ1-5
V gene: TRBV10-2
D gene: -
CDR3 DNA: TGCGCCAGCAGTGCGGCGGTCAATCAGCCCCAGCATTTT
CDR3 protein: CASSAAVNQPQHF

clone size: -
J gene: TRBJ1-2
V gene: TRBV9
D gene: TRBD1
CDR3 DNA: TGTGCCAGCAGCGTAACTGCGACAGGGCAAAAGTCATATGGCTACACCTTC
CDR3 protein: CASSVTATGQKSYGYTF

clone size: -
J gene: TRBJ2-2
V gene: TRBV5-1
D gene: -
CDR3 DNA: TGCGCCAGCAGCTTGCTTCCCCGCACACATCGGGCTCGGCGACACACCGGGGAGCTGTTTTTT
CDR3 protein: CASSLLPRTHRARRHTGELFF

clone size: few
J gene: TRBJ2-2
V gene: TRBV4-1
D gene: -
CDR3 DNA: TGCGCCAGCAGCCCCTCCAAAAACACCGGGGAGCTGTTTTTT
CDR3 protein: CASSPSKNTGELFF

clone size: -
J gene: TRBJ2-5
V gene: TRBV11-2
D gene: -
CDR3 DNA: TGTGCCAGCAGCTTACAGGGTGGAGGAGAGACCCAGTACTTC
CDR3 protein: CASSLQGGGETQYF

clone size: -
J gene: TRBJ2-5
V gene: TRBV7-9
D gene: TRBD1
CDR3 DNA: TGTGCCAGCAGCCAAACCCCGGGACAGGTCCAAGAGACCCAGTACTTC
CDR3 protein: CASSQTPGQVQETQYF

clone size: few
J gene: TRBJ1-2
V gene: TRBV6-5
D gene: -
CDR3 DNA: TGTGCCAGCAGTTACGGGCGTGGCTACACCTTC
CDR3 protein: CASSYGRGYTF

clone size: -
J gene: TRBJ1-2
V gene: TRBV7-9
D gene: -
CDR3 DNA: TGTGCCAGCAGCTTTCCGTTCAGCAATGGATTGGCCTTC
CDR3 protein: CASSFPFSNGLAF

clone size: -
J gene: TRBJ2-5
V gene: TRBV19
D gene: -
CDR3 DNA: TGTGCCACCTCCCAAGGGGAGACCCAGTACTTC
CDR3 protein: CATSQGETQYF

clone size: -
J gene: TRBJ2-3
V gene: TRBV15
D gene: -
CDR3 DNA: TGTGCCACCAGCAGAGGGAGGGACCCTCGCACAGATACGCAGTATTTT
CDR3 protein: CATSRGRDPRTDTQYF